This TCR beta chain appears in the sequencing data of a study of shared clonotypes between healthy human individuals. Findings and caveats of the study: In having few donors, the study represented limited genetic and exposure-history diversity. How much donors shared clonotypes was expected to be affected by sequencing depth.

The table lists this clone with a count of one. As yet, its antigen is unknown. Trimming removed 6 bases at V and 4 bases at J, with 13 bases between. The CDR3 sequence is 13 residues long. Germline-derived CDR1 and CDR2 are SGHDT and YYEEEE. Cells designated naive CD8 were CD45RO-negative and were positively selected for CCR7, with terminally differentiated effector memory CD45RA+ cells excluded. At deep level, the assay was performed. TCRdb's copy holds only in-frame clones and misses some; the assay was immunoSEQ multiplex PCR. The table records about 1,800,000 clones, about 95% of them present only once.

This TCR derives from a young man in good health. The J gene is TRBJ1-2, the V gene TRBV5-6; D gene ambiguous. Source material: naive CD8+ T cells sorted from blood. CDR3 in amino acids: CASTPQSGYGYTF. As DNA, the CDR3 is TGTGCCAGCACCCCGCAGTCAGGCTATGGCTACACCTTC.